This is a list of T cell receptor beta chains from one sample in a study of identical twins. TCRdb fed the 5' RACE reads into MiXCR, producing one record per CDR3 protein. The data contain roughly 770,000 distinct CDR3 sequences, 18% of them seen just once; the ten biggest clones take up less than 15%. This sample was also put to use in a study of T cells expressing NK-cell markers.

The sample was PBMCs. The origin of the receptors is a woman in her late teens or twenties in good health. Each CDR3 is given with its conserved first and last residue. A D gene is named only where the DNA matches it firmly. The size field is filled for only some rows; it gives once, few, many or a size class.

TRBD2,TRBV5-5,few,TRBJ2-7,CASSTGTSGFYEQYF,TGTGCCAGCAGCACCGGGACTAGCGGATTCTACGAGCAGTACTTC
.,TRBV5-1,.,TRBJ1-1,CASSLVARGAEAFF,TGCGCCAGCAGCTTGGTTGCGCGGGGGGCTGAAGCTTTCTTT
TRBD1,TRBV20-1,few,TRBJ1-5,CSARSGTGPFQPQHF,TGCAGTGCTAGATCGGGGACAGGGCCTTTTCAGCCCCAGCATTTT
.,TRBV10-3,few,TRBJ2-5,CAISESGRAETQYF,TGTGCCATCAGTGAGTCGGGCAGGGCAGAGACCCAGTACTTC
TRBD1,TRBV10-3,few,TRBJ2-1,CATRGGAFYNEQFF,TGTGCCACCAGAGGGGGCGCTTTCTACAATGAGCAGTTCTTC
TRBD2,TRBV5-1,.,TRBJ2-2,CASSPRTSGTDGELFF,TGCGCCAGCAGCCCTCGGACTAGCGGGACAGACGGGGAGCTGTTTTTT
.,TRBV9,.,TRBJ1-4,CASSALGGTNEKLFF,TGTGCCAGCAGCGCGCTAGGGGGGACTAATGAAAAACTGTTTTTT
TRBD2,TRBV6-5,many,TRBJ2-5,CAGGEYQETQYF,TGTGCCGGGGGGGAGTACCAAGAGACCCAGTACTTC
.,TRBV5-1,many,TRBJ1-1,CASSLASGDTEAFF,TGTGCCAGCAGCTTAGCTTCAGGGGACACTGAAGCTTTCTTT
TRBD2,TRBV20-1,few,TRBJ2-1,CSATTSGVSSYNEQFF,TGCAGTGCTACGACTAGCGGGGTCAGCTCCTACAATGAGCAGTTCTTC
.,TRBV3-1,few,TRBJ2-1,CASRTTGKLEQFF,TGTGCCAGCAGAACGACCGGGAAGCTTGAGCAGTTCTTC
.,TRBV5-1,many,TRBJ2-3,CASSPTADTQYF,TGCGCCAGCAGCCCTACGGCAGATACGCAGTATTTT
TRBD2,TRBV7-9,.,TRBJ2-1,CASPNWGLAGYNEQFF,TGTGCCAGCCCGAACTGGGGACTAGCGGGGTACAATGAGCAGTTCTTC
TRBD2,TRBV30,.,TRBJ2-1,CAWSRSTSVPTVF,TGTGCCTGGAGTAGATCCACTAGCGTACCCACGGTCTTC
.,TRBV5-1,.,TRBJ2-4,CASSPERLSLAKNIQYF,TGCGCCAGCAGCCCCGAAAGGCTAAGTCTAGCCAAAAACATTCAGTACTTC
.,TRBV29-1,.,TRBJ2-2,CSVERGTGELFF,TGCAGCGTTGAAAGAGGGACCGGGGAGCTGTTTTTT
.,TRBV12-3/TRBV12-4,.,TRBJ1-1,CASSPGRVNTEAFF,TGTGCCAGCAGCCCTGGGAGGGTTAACACTGAAGCTTTCTTT
TRBD1,TRBV5-1,.,TRBJ2-5,CASTLTGGEETQYF,TGCGCCAGCACCCTGACAGGGGGCGAGGAGACCCAGTACTTC
TRBD2,TRBV10-1,.,TRBJ2-5,CASNLAEETQYF,TGCGCCAGCAATCTAGCGGAAGAGACCCAGTACTTC
TRBD2,TRBV5-5,few,TRBJ2-2,CASSWTSTGELFF,TGTGCCAGCAGCTGGACTAGCACCGGGGAGCTGTTTTTT
TRBD2,TRBV20-1,.,TRBJ2-7,CSVSPGGGPLPLYEQYF,TGCAGTGTCTCCCCGGGGGGGGGTCCCCTTCCCCTTTACGAGCAGTACTTC
.,TRBV10-3,many,TRBJ2-7,CAISDVNEQYF,TGTGCCATCAGTGACGTAAACGAGCAGTACTTC
TRBD2,TRBV29-1,few,TRBJ2-2,CSVGTTNTGELFF,TGCAGCGTGGGGACTACGAACACCGGGGAGCTGTTTTTT